Detailed here is one T cell receptor (beta chain). What it binds is unknown. The length of the CDR3 is 14 residues. Germline assignment: CDR1 LGHDT and CDR2 YNNKEL (reference sequence). J was trimmed by 10 bases and V by 6 bases; bases with no gene match: 7. Expansion of antigen-specific CD4+ T cells with viral peptide pools was carried out by the ViraFEST assay before sequencing. Scientists isolated CD4+ T cells after a roughly ten-day culture period ended. Nobody among the vaccine recipients had prior SARS-CoV-2 infection (nucleocapsid antibodies were negative). Days 3 and 7 saw half the medium replaced with IL-2 medium. TCRdb keeps only in-frame clones here, not all; method: immunoSEQ multiplex PCR. The data contain roughly 75,000 clones, approximately 70% of them singletons. This specimen belongs to a study of vaccination effects on CD4 cells after COVID-19. Overall study results and limits: By a late point after vaccination, infection- and vaccine-induced clones had shrunk markedly through clonal contraction.

The sequencing here drew on CD4+ T cells from PBMCs cultured with HCoV-OC43 spike peptides, taken before COVID-19 vaccination. The subset denotes: HCoV-OC43 spike overlapping peptide pool stimulation. The V call is TRBV3-1 (or the pseudogene TRBV3-2), the J call TRBJ1-6, with TRBD1 matching 9 bases. This receptor was identified in a human donor who received a COVID-19 vaccine. CDR3 residues: CASSPGQGMSPLHF. CDR3 nucleotide sequence: TGTGCCAGCAGTCCTGGACAGGGGATGTCACCCCTCCACTTT.